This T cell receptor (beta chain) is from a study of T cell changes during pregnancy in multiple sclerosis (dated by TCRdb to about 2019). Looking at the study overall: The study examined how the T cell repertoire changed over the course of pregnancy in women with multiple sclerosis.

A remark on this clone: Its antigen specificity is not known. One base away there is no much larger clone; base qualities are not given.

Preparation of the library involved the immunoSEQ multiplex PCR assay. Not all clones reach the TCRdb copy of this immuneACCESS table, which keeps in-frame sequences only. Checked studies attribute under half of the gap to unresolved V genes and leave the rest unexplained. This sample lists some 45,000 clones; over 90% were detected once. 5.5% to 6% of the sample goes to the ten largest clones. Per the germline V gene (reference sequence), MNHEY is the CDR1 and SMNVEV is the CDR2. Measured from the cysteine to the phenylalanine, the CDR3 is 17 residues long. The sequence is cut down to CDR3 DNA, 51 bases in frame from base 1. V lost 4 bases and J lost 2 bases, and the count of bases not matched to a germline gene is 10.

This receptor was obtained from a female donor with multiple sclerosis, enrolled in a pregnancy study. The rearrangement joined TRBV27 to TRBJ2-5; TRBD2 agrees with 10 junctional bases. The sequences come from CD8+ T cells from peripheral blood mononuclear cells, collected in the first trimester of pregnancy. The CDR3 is CASSSKGLAVPQETQYF. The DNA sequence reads TGTGCCAGCAGTTCGAAAGGACTAGCGGTTCCACAAGAGACCCAGTACTTC.